This record looks at one T cell receptor beta chain sequence and its context. Its matching antigen is unknown. This CDR3 has 13 amino acids. With 2 bases removed from V and 10 bases from J, the gap between germline ends came to 13 bases. Germline V gene data show CDR1 as SGHRS and CDR2 as YFSETQ. PCR involved 60 Vbeta and 13 Jbeta primers. In the original processing: Approximately 12 million of the roughly 77 million unique TCR beta chains counted in a later analysis were shared. The method was immunoSEQ multiplex PCR; TCRdb's version includes in-frame clones alone and lacks a portion of them. The DNA was the basis for D and trimming; V, J and clone size are from that table. The sample has under 95,000 clones. The record originates from a study of cytomegalovirus exposure and HLA in healthy donors. On the study more broadly: The early release's HLA-typed donors yielded 78 million or so unique TCRs. Ancestry clustering placed more than 65% of around 400 genotyped donors in the Caucasian-associated cluster.

Broader study findings: TCR beta chains associated with HLA were, in a later analysis, more clonally expanded than equally common others.

Sequencing input: PBMCs. The V call is TRBV5-1, the J call TRBJ2-1; D possibly corresponds to TRBD2 (6 bases). The TCR sequence derives from a man aged 45-65 years in good health and CMV-seronegative. The CDR3 sequence is CASSFNPLAEQFF. The CDR3 DNA reads as TGCGCCAGCAGCTTTAACCCACTAGCCGAGCAGTTCTTC.